The present entry profiles one T cell receptor (beta chain) with its context. Seattle-derived patients entered the study during active infection and were followed longitudinally. The data were taken from a study of blood T cell repertoires in COVID-19. Overall study: Whether acute or convalescent, the COVID-19 samples came from the United States, Italy and Spain. Sample material is recorded as cDNA or gDNA derived from T cells, B-cell-depleted T cells, or PBMCs.

The V gene lost 4 bases and the J gene lost 2 bases, with 10 bases spanning the gap. The CDR3 sequence is 14 residues long. Germline CDR1 and CDR2: KGHDR and SFDVKD. How the authors handled the data: The assay estimated nucleated cells by amplifying reference gene primers. Clones were sequenced by immunoSEQ multiplex PCR, and TCRdb holds only the in-frame ones, with some missing. That table supplies the V and J calls and clone size; D and trimming were determined from the DNA. The table records hundreds of thousands of clones, 89% of them present only once. The receptor comes from a woman in her 30s with COVID-19, enrolled during active disease. Sequencing was performed on peripheral blood. The rearrangement joins TRBV24-1 to TRBJ1-2; D not resolved. CDR3 region: CATSEPTVNYGYTF. CDR3 nucleotides: TGTGCCACCAGTGAACCTACCGTAAACTATGGCTACACCTTC.